These T cell receptor beta chains were read from a single sample in a study of T cell responses to AZD1222 COVID-19 vaccine. The table came from immunoSEQ multiplex PCR; TCRdb's copy has only in-frame clones and leaves some out. Among more than 95,000 clones listed, approximately 90% were seen once. The specimen was peripheral blood, collected on day 0 of MenACWY control vaccination. Receptors originate from an adult in good health. CDR3s include the opening cysteine and the closing phenylalanine or tryptophan. D genes are given only for firm matches. Some rows mark clone size as missing; the rest say once, few, many or name a class of expanded clone.

V: TRBV3-1/TRBV3-2; J: TRBJ2-7; D: -; size: once; CDR3: CASSQTTGTSYEQYF; DNA: TGTGCCAGCAGCCAAACAACAGGGACCTCCTACGAGCAGTACTTC
V: TRBV11-2; J: TRBJ2-1; D: -; size: -; CDR3: CASRLEANEQFF; DNA: TGTGCCAGCAGGTTGGAGGCGAATGAGCAGTTCTTC
V: TRBV11-2; J: TRBJ1-1; D: TRBD1; size: few; CDR3: CASSLSGTGDGGTEAFF; DNA: TGTGCCAGCAGCTTATCCGGGACAGGGGACGGAGGGACTGAAGCTTTCTTT
V: TRBV12-3/TRBV12-4; J: TRBJ1-1; D: -; size: -; CDR3: CASSLVVTGEAFF; DNA: TGTGCCAGCAGTTTAGTAGTAACTGGTGAAGCTTTCTTT
V: TRBV4-2; J: TRBJ2-3; D: -; size: -; CDR3: CASSQGERADTQYF; DNA: TGTGCCAGCAGCCAAGGTGAGAGGGCAGATACGCAGTATTTT
V: TRBV6-5; J: TRBJ1-4; D: TRBD1; size: -; CDR3: CASSLGQGLNEKLFF; DNA: TGTGCCAGCAGTTTAGGACAGGGCTTAAATGAAAAACTGTTTTTT
V: TRBV29-1; J: TRBJ1-1; D: TRBD1; size: -; CDR3: CSVEVTGLNTEAFF; DNA: TGCAGCGTTGAAGTGACAGGGTTGAACACTGAAGCTTTCTTT
V: TRBV10-3; J: TRBJ2-1; D: TRBD2; size: -; CDR3: CAIGGGSGSTNYNEQFF; DNA: TGTGCCATCGGGGGGGGTAGCGGGAGTACGAACTACAATGAGCAGTTCTTC
V: TRBV29-1; J: TRBJ2-5; D: -; size: once; CDR3: CSVRQGTTSTQYF; DNA: TGCAGCGTTCGGCAGGGGACTACCAGCACCCAGTACTTC
V: TRBV6-5; J: TRBJ1-6; D: -; size: -; CDR3: CASSKNRVGNSPLHF; DNA: TGTGCCAGCAGTAAGAACAGGGTGGGAAATTCACCCCTCCACTTT
V: TRBV18; J: TRBJ1-3; D: -; size: few; CDR3: CASSPPKQGSGNTIYF; DNA: TGTGCCAGCTCACCACCGAAACAGGGCTCTGGAAACACCATATATTTT
V: TRBV10-2; J: TRBJ1-2; D: TRBD1; size: once; CDR3: CASSEVIGTVSGYTF; DNA: TGCGCCAGCAGTGAGGTCATCGGGACAGTTTCTGGCTACACCTTC
V: TRBV4-3; J: TRBJ1-1; D: -; size: -; CDR3: CASSLSPPGRNTEAFF; DNA: TGCGCCAGCAGCCTCTCACCCCCGGGGCGGAACACTGAAGCTTTCTTT
V: TRBV2; J: TRBJ2-7; D: TRBD1; size: -; CDR3: CASSVRESGGDGYEQYF; DNA: TGTGCCAGCAGCGTACGGGAGTCAGGGGGCGACGGCTACGAGCAGTACTTC
V: TRBV2; J: TRBJ1-3; D: -; size: -; CDR3: CASSAEFSGNTIYF; DNA: TGTGCCAGCAGCGCAGAGTTCTCTGGAAACACCATATATTTT
V: TRBV13; J: TRBJ2-1; D: TRBD1; size: -; CDR3: CASSSRTGNYNEQFF; DNA: TGTGCCAGCAGCTCGCGGACAGGGAACTACAATGAGCAGTTCTTC
V: TRBV7-2; J: TRBJ1-1; D: TRBD1; size: once; CDR3: CASSPQGPNTEAFF; DNA: TGTGCCAGCAGCCCACAGGGGCCAAACACTGAAGCTTTCTTT
V: TRBV6-2/TRBV6-3; J: TRBJ2-1; D: TRBD2; size: -; CDR3: CASSPWTSGTKEQFF; DNA: TGTGCCAGCAGTCCCTGGACTAGCGGGACTAAGGAGCAGTTCTTC
V: TRBV29-1; J: TRBJ2-7; D: -; size: -; CDR3: CSVERATDATYEQYF; DNA: TGCAGCGTTGAACGTGCGACAGACGCAACCTACGAGCAGTACTTC
V: TRBV7-9; J: TRBJ2-5; D: TRBD1; size: -; CDR3: CASSSGTGVETQYF; DNA: TGTGCCAGCAGCTCAGGGACAGGGGTAGAGACCCAGTACTTC
V: TRBV27; J: TRBJ1-3; D: -; size: -; CDR3: CASSLSSGSGNTIYF; DNA: TGTGCCAGCAGTTTATCTTCCGGCTCTGGAAACACCATATATTTT
V: TRBV19; J: TRBJ1-5; D: TRBD1; size: -; CDR3: CASSADRDRGRQPQHF; DNA: TGTGCCAGTAGTGCTGACCGGGACAGGGGCCGACAGCCCCAGCATTTT
V: TRBV7-3; J: TRBJ1-1; D: -; size: -; CDR3: CASSLSAEGYTEAFF; DNA: TGTGCCAGCAGCTTAAGTGCCGAGGGATACACTGAAGCTTTCTTT
V: TRBV6-5; J: TRBJ1-2; D: -; size: -; CDR3: CASSYSSGYYGYTF; DNA: TGTGCCAGCAGTTACTCCTCAGGGTACTATGGCTACACCTTC
V: TRBV24-1; J: TRBJ2-3; D: -; size: -; CDR3: CATSDPGTTDTQYF; DNA: TGTGCCACCAGTGACCCCGGGACCACAGATACGCAGTATTTT
V: TRBV6-6; J: TRBJ1-1; D: -; size: -; CDR3: CASSSVGRRDTEAFF; DNA: TGTGCCAGCAGTTCTGTAGGACGCAGGGACACTGAAGCTTTCTTT
V: TRBV10-2; J: TRBJ1-5; D: -; size: -; CDR3: CASSESGDRNQPQHF; DNA: TGCGCCAGCAGTGAGTCGGGGGACCGCAATCAGCCCCAGCATTTT
V: TRBV29-1; J: TRBJ2-7; D: -; size: -; CDR3: CSVGLTSYEQYF; DNA: TGCAGCGTAGGCCTAACCTCCTACGAGCAGTACTTC
V: TRBV7-8; J: TRBJ2-1; D: TRBD2; size: few; CDR3: CASSQTSGRALSYNEQFF; DNA: TGTGCCAGCAGCCAGACTAGCGGGAGGGCCTTATCCTACAATGAGCAGTTCTTC
V: TRBV11-3; J: TRBJ2-1; D: -; size: -; CDR3: CASSRLGSEQFF; DNA: TGTGCCAGCAGTAGGTTAGGCAGTGAGCAGTTCTTC
V: TRBV20-1; J: TRBJ2-3; D: -; size: -; CDR3: CSASGRTQYF; DNA: TGCAGTGCTAGTGGACGCACGCAGTATTTT
V: TRBV5-6; J: TRBJ1-4; D: TRBD1; size: -; CDR3: CASSLAFRGRGEKLFF; DNA: TGTGCCAGCAGCTTGGCCTTCAGGGGGCGTGGTGAAAAACTGTTTTTT
V: TRBV5-1; J: TRBJ1-3; D: -; size: -; CDR3: CASSLEGRGVGNTIYF; DNA: TGCGCCAGCAGCCTGGAAGGCAGGGGCGTTGGAAACACCATATATTTT
V: TRBV3-1/TRBV3-2; J: TRBJ2-4; D: TRBD2; size: -; CDR3: CASSQDQLAGVTQYF; DNA: TGTGCCAGCAGCCAAGATCAGCTAGCGGGAGTTACTCAGTACTTC
V: TRBV6-5; J: TRBJ2-2; D: -; size: once; CDR3: CASSYSSENTGELFF; DNA: TGTGCCAGCAGTTACTCTAGCGAGAACACCGGGGAGCTGTTTTTT
V: TRBV20-1; J: TRBJ2-2; D: TRBD2; size: -; CDR3: CSASRRETGELFF; DNA: TGCAGTGCTAGTAGGCGGGAGACCGGGGAGCTGTTTTTT
V: TRBV19; J: TRBJ2-5; D: TRBD1; size: -; CDR3: CASSASTGGGKTQYF; DNA: TGTGCCAGTAGTGCTTCAACAGGGGGCGGGAAGACCCAGTACTTC
V: TRBV19; J: TRBJ1-2; D: -; size: -; CDR3: CASSAPSGGYGYTF; DNA: TGTGCCAGTAGTGCTCCGTCTGGTGGCTATGGCTACACCTTC
V: TRBV5-1; J: TRBJ2-5; D: TRBD2; size: once; CDR3: CASSFLAGETQYF; DNA: TGCGCCAGCAGCTTTTTAGCGGGAGAGACCCAGTACTTC
V: TRBV28; J: TRBJ2-7; D: TRBD2; size: -; CDR3: CASSLGGERASYEQYF; DNA: TGTGCCAGCAGTTTAGGGGGGGAAAGGGCCTCCTACGAGCAGTACTTC
V: TRBV11-3; J: TRBJ2-1; D: -; size: -; CDR3: CASSLQVHEQFF; DNA: TGTGCCAGCAGCCTACAGGTCCATGAGCAGTTCTTC
V: TRBV5-6; J: TRBJ2-7; D: -; size: -; CDR3: CASSNQVHEQYF; DNA: TGTGCCAGCAGCAATCAGGTACACGAGCAGTACTTC
V: TRBV25-1; J: TRBJ1-1; D: -; size: -; CDR3: CASSDMAGTEAFF; DNA: TGTGCCAGCAGTGATATGGCTGGCACTGAAGCTTTCTTT
V: TRBV7-9; J: TRBJ1-2; D: TRBD1; size: -; CDR3: CASTTRGGDGYTF; DNA: TGTGCCAGCACAACCAGGGGGGGAGATGGCTACACCTTC
V: TRBV28; J: TRBJ1-5; D: -; size: -; CDR3: CASSLTAGLSQPQHF; DNA: TGTGCCAGCAGTCTTACGGCGGGGCTGAGTCAGCCCCAGCATTTT
V: TRBV11-2; J: TRBJ2-1; D: -; size: -; CDR3: CASMRESYNEQFF; DNA: TGTGCCAGCATGCGGGAATCCTACAATGAGCAGTTCTTC
V: TRBV25-1; J: TRBJ1-2; D: -; size: -; CDR3: CASSDTPYNYGYTF; DNA: TGTGCCAGCAGTGACACCCCTTATAACTATGGCTACACCTTC
V: TRBV7-9; J: TRBJ2-7; D: -; size: -; CDR3: CASSPRTSYEQYF; DNA: TGTGCCAGCAGCCCCCGGACATCATACGAGCAGTACTTC
V: TRBV28; J: TRBJ1-2; D: -; size: -; CDR3: CASSFTTYGYTF; DNA: TGTGCCAGCAGTTTCACGACCTATGGCTACACCTTC
V: TRBV29-1; J: TRBJ2-1; D: -; size: once; CDR3: CSVLVAGFYNEQFF; DNA: TGCAGCGTCTTAGTCGCAGGGTTTTACAATGAGCAGTTCTTC
V: TRBV7-8; J: TRBJ1-5; D: -; size: -; CDR3: CASSSTGQGNQPQHF; DNA: TGTGCCAGCAGCTCAACAGGGCAGGGCAATCAGCCCCAGCATTTT
V: TRBV6-5; J: TRBJ2-3; D: TRBD1; size: -; CDR3: CASSYWGGQGTDTQYF; DNA: TGTGCCAGCAGTTACTGGGGCGGACAGGGGACAGATACGCAGTATTTT
V: TRBV7-9; J: TRBJ2-5; D: TRBD2; size: -; CDR3: CASSPGLAGLETQYF; DNA: TGTGCCAGCAGTCCGGGACTAGCGGGCCTTGAGACCCAGTACTTC
V: TRBV11-1; J: TRBJ1-1; D: -; size: -; CDR3: CASSWTTGTEAFF; DNA: TGTGCCAGCAGCTGGACTACGGGTACTGAAGCTTTCTTT
V: TRBV6-5; J: TRBJ1-5; D: -; size: -; CDR3: CASSPGRSQPQHF; DNA: TGTGCCAGCAGTCCTGGGAGGAGCCAGCCCCAGCATTTT
V: TRBV10-1; J: TRBJ1-5; D: -; size: -; CDR3: CASSECQPRNQPQHF; DNA: TGCGCCAGCAGTGAGTGCCAGCCCCGCAATCAGCCCCAGCATTTT
V: TRBV24-1; J: TRBJ2-1; D: TRBD2; size: -; CDR3: CATSDVTSGGHNEQFF; DNA: TGTGCCACCAGTGATGTGACTAGCGGAGGCCACAATGAGCAGTTCTTC